This T cell receptor (beta chain) was recovered during a study of CD4 and CD8 cells across lung adenocarcinoma regions (dated by TCRdb to between 2018 and 2020). With respect to the entire study: To look at intratumor heterogeneity in the T cell receptor repertoire, the study compared tumor centers against tumor margins.

Donors were patients with localized lung adenocarcinoma, a subtype of non-small cell lung cancer. These samples came from the centers of localized lung adenocarcinomas. CD8+ T cells from tumor tissue were profiled separately from CD4+ T cells for TCR repertoire analysis. The germline V gene specifies MNHNS as CDR1 and SASEGT as CDR2. The CDR3 contains 13 residues, cysteine and phenylalanine counted. Only CDR3 DNA is held: 39 bases, read in frame from base 1. The V and J ends are trimmed by 6 bases and 3 bases, leaving 11 bases between them. Library method: PCR. Instrument used: HiSeq X Ten. TCRdb's own reprocessing of the public reads used fastp at Q25 and MiXCR and kept productive beta chains. Merged by CDR3 protein, the rows form single entries marked with the most common genes and DNA. In this sample the table shows almost 7,000 distinct CDR3 sequences, roughly 50% of which occur a single time. The ten largest clones capture 42% of the sample.

Notes on this clonotype: Its antigen is not yet known. Base qualities are not recorded, but no much larger clone differs from it by a single base.

The sequence derives from a male donor with lung adenocarcinoma. The CD4 and CD8 labels of this study may be unreliable. The rearrangement combines TRBV6-1 with TRBJ1-1; the D gene lacks a confident call. Specimen: CD8+ T cells from the center of a lung tumor. The cell subset or site tag for this specimen amounts to: tumor center region. The CDR3 protein sequence reads: CASRVGIHTEAFF. The nucleotide sequence is given as TGTGCCAGCAGAGTCGGGATTCACACTGAAGCTTTCTTT.